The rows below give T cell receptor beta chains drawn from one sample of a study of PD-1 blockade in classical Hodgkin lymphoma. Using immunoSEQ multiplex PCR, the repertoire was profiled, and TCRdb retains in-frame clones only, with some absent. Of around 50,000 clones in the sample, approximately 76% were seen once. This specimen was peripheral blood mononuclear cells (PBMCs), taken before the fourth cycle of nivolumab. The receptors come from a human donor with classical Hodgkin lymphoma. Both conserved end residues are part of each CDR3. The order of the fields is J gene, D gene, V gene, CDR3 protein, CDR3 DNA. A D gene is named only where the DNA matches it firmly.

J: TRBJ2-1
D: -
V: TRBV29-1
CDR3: CSVEDRRGNEQFF
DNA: TGCAGCGTTGAAGATCGTCGGGGCAATGAGCAGTTCTTC

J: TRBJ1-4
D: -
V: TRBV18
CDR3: CASSRYGREGEKLFF
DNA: TGTGCCAGCTCACGGTACGGGCGCGAGGGTGAAAAACTGTTTTTT

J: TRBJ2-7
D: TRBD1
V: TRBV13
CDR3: CASRLTGTARPYEQYF
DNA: TGTGCCAGCAGATTAACCGGGACAGCGCGCCCCTACGAGCAGTACTTC

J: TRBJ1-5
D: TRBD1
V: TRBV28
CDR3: CASSGQEVNQPQHF
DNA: TGTGCCAGCAGCGGACAGGAGGTTAATCAGCCCCAGCATTTT

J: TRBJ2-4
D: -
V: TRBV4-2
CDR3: CASSPEPNIQYF
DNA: TGTGCCAGCAGCCCCGAGCCGAACATTCAGTACTTC

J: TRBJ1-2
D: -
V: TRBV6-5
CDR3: CASSYSRLSGYTF
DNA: TGTGCCAGCAGTTACTCGAGGTTGTCTGGCTACACCTTC

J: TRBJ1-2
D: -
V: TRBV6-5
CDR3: CASSYSSGPSSYTF
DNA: TGTGCCAGCAGTTACTCGTCGGGTCCATCGAGCTACACCTTC

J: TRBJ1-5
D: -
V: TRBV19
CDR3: CASRKPGSTNQPQHF
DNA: TGTGCCAGTAGGAAACCGGGATCCACTAATCAGCCCCAGCATTTT

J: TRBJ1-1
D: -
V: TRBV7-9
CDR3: CASSYRVAEAFF
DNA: TGTGCCAGCAGCTACCGCGTTGCTGAAGCTTTCTTT

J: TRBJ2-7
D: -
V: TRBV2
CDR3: CAITGRPGAISYEQYF
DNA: TGTGCCATTACCGGCCGTCCGGGAGCTATTTCCTACGAGCAGTACTTC